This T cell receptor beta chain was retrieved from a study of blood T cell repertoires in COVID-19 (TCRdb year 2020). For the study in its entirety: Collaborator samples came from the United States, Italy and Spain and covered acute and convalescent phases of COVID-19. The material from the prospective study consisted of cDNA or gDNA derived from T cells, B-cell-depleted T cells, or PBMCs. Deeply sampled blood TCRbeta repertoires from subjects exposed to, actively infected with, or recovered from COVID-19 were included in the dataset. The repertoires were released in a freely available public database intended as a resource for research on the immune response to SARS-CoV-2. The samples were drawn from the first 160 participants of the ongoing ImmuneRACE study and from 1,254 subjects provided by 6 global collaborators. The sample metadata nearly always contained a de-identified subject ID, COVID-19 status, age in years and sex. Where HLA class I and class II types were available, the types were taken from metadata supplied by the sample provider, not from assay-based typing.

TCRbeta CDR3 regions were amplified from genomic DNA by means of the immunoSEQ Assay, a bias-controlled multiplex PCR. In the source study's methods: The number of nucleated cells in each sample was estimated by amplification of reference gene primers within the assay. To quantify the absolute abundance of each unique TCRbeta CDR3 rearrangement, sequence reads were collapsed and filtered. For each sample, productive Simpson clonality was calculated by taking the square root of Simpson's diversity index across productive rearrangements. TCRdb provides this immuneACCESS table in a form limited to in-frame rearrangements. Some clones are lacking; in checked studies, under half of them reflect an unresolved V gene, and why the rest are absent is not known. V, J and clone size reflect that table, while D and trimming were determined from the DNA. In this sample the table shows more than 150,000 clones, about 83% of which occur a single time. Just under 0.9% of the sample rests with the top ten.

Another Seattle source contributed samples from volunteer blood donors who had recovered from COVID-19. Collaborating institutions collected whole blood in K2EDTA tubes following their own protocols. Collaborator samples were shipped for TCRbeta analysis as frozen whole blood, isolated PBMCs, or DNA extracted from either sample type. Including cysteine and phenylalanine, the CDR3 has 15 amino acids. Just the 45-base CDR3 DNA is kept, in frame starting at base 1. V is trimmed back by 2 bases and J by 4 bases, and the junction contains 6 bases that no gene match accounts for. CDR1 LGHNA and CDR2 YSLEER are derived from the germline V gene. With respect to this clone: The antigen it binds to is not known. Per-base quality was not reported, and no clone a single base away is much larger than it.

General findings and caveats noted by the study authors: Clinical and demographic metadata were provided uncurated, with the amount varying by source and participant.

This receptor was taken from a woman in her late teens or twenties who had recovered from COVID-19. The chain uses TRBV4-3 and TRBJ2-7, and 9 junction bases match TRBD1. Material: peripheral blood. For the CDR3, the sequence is CASSQRQGDIYEQYF. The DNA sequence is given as TGCGCCAGCAGCCAAAGACAGGGGGATATTTACGAGCAGTACTTC.